The TCR beta chain under discussion was sequenced for a study of blood T cell repertoires in COVID-19. Original processing methods: Researchers report that nucleated cell counts were estimated from reference gene primer amplification. Assay used: immunoSEQ multiplex PCR; TCRdb lists only in-frame clones, some missing. The V and J calls and clone size were taken over from that table, and D and trimming were inferred from the DNA. This table holds over 150,000 clones, over 80% found once. J was trimmed by 3 bases and V by 3 bases; bases with no gene match: 13. Germline V CDR1 and CDR2: LNHDA, SQIVND (reference sequence). The CDR3 spans 17 residues.

The sequence derives from a woman aged 55-75 years with acute or convalescent COVID-19. The gene calls are TRBV19 and TRBJ2-7, with 8 bases fitting TRBD2. The material sequenced was peripheral blood. For the CDR3, the DNA is TGTGCCAGTAGTATGTCTCACTTTAGCGGGGCCTTCTACGAGCAGTACTTC. The encoded protein is CASSMSHFSGAFYEQYF.